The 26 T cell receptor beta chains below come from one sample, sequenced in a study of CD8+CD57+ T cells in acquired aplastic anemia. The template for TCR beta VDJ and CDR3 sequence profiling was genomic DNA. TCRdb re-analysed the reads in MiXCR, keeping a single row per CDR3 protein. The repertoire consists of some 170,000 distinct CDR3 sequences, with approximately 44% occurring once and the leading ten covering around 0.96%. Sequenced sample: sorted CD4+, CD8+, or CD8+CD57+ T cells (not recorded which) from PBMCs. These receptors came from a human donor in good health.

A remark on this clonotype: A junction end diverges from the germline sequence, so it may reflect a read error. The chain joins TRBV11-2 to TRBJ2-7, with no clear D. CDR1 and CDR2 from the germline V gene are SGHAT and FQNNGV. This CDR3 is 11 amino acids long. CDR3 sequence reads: CACSLGAEQYF. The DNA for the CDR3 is TGTGCCTGCAGCTTAGGCGCAGAGCAGTACTTC.

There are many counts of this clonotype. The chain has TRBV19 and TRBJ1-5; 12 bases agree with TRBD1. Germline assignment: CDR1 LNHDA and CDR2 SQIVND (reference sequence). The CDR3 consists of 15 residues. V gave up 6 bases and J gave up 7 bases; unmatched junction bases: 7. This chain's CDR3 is CASRPGTGGWQPQHF. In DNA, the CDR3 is TGTGCCAGTAGACCTGGGACAGGGGGCTGGCAGCCCCAGCATTTT.

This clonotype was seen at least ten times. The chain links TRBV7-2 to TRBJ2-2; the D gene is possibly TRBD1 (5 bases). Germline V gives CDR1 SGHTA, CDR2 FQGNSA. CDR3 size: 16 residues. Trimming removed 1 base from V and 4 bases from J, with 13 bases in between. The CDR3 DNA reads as TGTGCCAGCAGCTTAGGTAGTAGGGGTAGCACCGGGGAGCTGTTTTTT. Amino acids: CASSLGSRGSTGELFF.

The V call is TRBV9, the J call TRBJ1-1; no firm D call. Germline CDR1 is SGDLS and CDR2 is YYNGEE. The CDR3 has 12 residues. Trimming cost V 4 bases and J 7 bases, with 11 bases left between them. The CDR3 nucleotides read TGTGCCAGCAGCTTCCAGTCGGGTGAAGCTTTCTTT. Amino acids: CASSFQSGEAFF.

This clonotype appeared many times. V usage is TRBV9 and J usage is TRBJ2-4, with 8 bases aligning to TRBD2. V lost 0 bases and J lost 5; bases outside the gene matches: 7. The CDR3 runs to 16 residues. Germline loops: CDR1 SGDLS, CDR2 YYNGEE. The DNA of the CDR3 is TGTGCCAGCAGCGTAGGGCTAGCGGGCAGTGAAAACATTCAGTACTTC. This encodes CASSVGLAGSENIQYF.

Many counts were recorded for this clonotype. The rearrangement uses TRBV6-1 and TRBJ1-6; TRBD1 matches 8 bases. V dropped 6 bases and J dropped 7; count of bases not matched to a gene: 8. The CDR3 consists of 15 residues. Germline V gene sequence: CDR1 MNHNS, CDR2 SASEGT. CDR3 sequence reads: CASRLDRACNSPLHF. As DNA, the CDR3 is TGTGCCAGCAGGCTGGACAGGGCCTGCAATTCACCCCTCCACTTT.

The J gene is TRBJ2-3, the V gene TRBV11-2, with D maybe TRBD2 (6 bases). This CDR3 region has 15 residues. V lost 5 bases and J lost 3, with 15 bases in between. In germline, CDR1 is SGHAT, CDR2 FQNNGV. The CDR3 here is CASSRNRESTDTQYF. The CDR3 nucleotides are TGTGCCAGCAGCCGCAACCGGGAGTCTACAGATACGCAGTATTTT.

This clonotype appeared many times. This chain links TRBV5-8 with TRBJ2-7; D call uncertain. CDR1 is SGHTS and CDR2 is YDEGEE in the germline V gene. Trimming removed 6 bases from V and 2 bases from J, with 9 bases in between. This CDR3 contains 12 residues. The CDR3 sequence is CASMGFTYEQYF. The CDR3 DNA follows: TGTGCCAGCATGGGATTTACCTACGAGCAGTACTTC.

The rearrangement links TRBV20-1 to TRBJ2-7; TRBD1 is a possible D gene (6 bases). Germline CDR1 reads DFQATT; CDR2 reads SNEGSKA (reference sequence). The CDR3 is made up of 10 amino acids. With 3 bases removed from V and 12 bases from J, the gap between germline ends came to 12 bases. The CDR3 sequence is CSARGAPLYF. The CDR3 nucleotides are TGCAGTGCTAGGGGGGCTCCACTGTACTTC.

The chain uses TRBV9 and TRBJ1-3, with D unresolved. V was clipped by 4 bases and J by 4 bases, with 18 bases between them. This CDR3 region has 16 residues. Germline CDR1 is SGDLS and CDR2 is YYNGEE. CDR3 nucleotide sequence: TGTGCCAGCAGCCCTCATTCCGGGGTGTCCGGAAACACCATATATTTT. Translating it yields CASSPHSGVSGNTIYF.

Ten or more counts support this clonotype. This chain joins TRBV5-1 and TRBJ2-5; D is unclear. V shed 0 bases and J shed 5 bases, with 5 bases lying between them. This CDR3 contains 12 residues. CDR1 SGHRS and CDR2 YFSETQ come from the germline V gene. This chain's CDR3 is CASSLALETQYF. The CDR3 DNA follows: TGCGCCAGCAGCTTGGCCTTGGAGACCCAGTACTTC.

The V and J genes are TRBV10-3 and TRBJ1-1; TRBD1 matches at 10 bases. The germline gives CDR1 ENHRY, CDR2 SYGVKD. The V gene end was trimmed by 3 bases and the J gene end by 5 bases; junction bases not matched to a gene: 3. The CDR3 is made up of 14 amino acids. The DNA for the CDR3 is TGTGCCATCAGTGATAGGACAGGGGGTACTGAAGCTTTCTTT. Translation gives CAISDRTGGTEAFF.

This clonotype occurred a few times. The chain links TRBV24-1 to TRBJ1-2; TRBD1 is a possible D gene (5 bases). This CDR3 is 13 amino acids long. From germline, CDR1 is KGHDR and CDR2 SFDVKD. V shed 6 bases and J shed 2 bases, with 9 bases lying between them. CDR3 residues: CATSHRTNYGYTF. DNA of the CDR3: TGTGCCACCAGTCACAGGACCAACTATGGCTACACCTTC.

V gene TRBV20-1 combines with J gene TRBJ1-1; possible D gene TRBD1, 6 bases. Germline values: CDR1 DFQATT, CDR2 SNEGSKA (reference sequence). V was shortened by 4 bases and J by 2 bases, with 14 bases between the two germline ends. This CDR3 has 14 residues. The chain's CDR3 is CSANSGAFNTEAFF. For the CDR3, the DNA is TGCAGTGCTAACTCAGGGGCGTTTAACACTGAAGCTTTCTTT.

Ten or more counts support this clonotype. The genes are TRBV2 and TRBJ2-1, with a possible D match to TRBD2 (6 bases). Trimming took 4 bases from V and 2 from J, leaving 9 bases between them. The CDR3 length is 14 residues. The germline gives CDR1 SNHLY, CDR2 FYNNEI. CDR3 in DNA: TGTGCCAGCAGTGGGGGACTTACCTACAATGAGCAGTTCTTC. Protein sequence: CASSGGLTYNEQFF.

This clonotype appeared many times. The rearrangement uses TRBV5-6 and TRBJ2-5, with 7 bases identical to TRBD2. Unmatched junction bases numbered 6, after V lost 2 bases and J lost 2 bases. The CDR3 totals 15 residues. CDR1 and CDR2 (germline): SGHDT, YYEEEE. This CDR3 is CASSLTGTTQETQYF. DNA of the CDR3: TGTGCCAGCAGCTTAACTGGGACTACTCAAGAGACCCAGTACTTC.

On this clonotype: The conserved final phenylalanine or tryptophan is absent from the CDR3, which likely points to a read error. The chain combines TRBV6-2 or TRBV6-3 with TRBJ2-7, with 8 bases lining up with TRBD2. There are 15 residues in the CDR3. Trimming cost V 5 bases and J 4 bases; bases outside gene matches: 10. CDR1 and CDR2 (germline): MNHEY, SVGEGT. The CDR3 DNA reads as TGTGCCAGCAGTAGGACCGGGACTAGGGGGTACGAGCAGTACCTC. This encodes CASSRTGTRGYEQYL.

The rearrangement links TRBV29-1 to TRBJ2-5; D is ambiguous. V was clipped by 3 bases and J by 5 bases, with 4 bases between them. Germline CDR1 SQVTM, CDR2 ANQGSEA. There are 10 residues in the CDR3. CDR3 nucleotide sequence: TGCAGCGTTGAGTGGGAGACCCAGTACTTC. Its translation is CSVEWETQYF.

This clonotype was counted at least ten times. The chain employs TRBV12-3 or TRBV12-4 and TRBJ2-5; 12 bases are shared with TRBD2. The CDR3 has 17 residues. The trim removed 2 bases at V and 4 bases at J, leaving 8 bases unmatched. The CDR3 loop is CASSLRASGRATETQYF. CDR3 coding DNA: TGTGCCAGCAGTTTACGGGCTAGCGGGAGGGCCACAGAGACCCAGTACTTC.

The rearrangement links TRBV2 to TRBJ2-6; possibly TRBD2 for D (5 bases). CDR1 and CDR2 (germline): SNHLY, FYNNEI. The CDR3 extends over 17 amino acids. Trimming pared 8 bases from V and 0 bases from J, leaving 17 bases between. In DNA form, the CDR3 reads TGTGCCAGCCTCACCCGGGATACCGACTCTGGGGCCAACGTCCTGACTTTC. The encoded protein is CASLTRDTDSGANVLTF.

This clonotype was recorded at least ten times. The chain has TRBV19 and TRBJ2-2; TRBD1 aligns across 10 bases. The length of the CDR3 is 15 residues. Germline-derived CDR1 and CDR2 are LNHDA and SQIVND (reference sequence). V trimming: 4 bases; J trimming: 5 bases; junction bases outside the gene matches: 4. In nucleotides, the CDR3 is TGTGCCAGTAGTACCTGGACAGGGGGGACCGGGGAGCTGTTTTTT. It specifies CASSTWTGGTGELFF.

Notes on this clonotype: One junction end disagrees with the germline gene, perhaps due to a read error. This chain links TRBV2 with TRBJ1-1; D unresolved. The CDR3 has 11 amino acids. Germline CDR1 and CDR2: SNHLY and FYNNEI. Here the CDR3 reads CASSDLFLGIF. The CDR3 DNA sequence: TGTGCCAGCAGCGATCTTTTCCTAGGTATCTTT.

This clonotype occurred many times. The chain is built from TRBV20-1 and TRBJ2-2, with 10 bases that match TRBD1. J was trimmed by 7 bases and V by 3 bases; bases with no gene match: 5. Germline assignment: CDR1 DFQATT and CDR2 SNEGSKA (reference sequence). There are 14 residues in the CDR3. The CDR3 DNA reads TGCAGTGCTAGGGACAGGGGGTTGGGCGGGGAGCTGTTTTTT. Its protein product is CSARDRGLGGELFF.

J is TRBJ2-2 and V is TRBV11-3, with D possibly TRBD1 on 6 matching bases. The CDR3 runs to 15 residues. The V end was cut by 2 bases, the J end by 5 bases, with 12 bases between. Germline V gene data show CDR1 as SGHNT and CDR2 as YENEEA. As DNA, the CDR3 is TGTGCCAGCAGCTTACTGGGGGCGCGGACCGGGGAGCTGTTTTTT. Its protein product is CASSLLGARTGELFF. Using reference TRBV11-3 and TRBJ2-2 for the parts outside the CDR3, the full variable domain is EAGVVQSPRYKIIEKKQPVAFWCNPISGHNTLYWYLQNLGQGPELLIRYENEEAVDDSQLPKDRFSAERLKGVDSTLKIQPAELGDSAVYLCASSLLGARTGELFFGEGSRLTVL.

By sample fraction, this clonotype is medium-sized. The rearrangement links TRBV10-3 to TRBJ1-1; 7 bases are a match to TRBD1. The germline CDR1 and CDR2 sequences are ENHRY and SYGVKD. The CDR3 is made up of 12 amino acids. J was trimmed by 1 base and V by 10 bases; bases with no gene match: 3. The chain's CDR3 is CASRDRNTEAFF. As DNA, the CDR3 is TGTGCCAGCCGGGACAGGAACACTGAAGCTTTCTTT.

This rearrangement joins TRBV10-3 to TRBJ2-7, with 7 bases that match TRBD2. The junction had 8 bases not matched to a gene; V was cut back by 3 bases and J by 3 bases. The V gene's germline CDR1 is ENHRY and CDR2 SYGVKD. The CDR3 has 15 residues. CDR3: CAISDLYQRGYEQYF. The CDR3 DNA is TGTGCCATCAGTGATTTGTACCAGCGGGGCTACGAGCAGTACTTC.